The 21 T cell receptor beta chains below come from one sample, sequenced in a study of PD-1 blockade in classical Hodgkin lymphoma. Time point meaning: newly diagnosed, previously untreated cHL patient sample. Magnetic negative selection of thawed PBMCs yielded the CD8+ T cells. Measured with immunoSEQ multiplex PCR; TCRdb has only the in-frame clones, and not every one. Found here are roughly 20,000 clones, more than 75% of them singletons; the top ten hold 6.8%. Sequencing used CD8+ T cells from blood. The origin of the receptors is a human donor with classical Hodgkin lymphoma.

This rearrangement joins TRBV19 to TRBJ2-3, with 7 bases lining up with TRBD1. The CDR3 has 16 residues. Unmatched junction bases numbered 15, after V lost 7 bases and J lost 5 bases. CDR1 and CDR2 from the germline V gene are LNHDA and SQIVND (reference sequence). CDR3 sequence reads: CASTQPGTEPQDTQYF. The CDR3 DNA reads as TGTGCCAGTACCCAACCAGGGACAGAGCCTCAAGATACGCAGTATTTT.

The gene calls are TRBV7-8 and TRBJ2-3, with 14 bases fitting TRBD2. The CDR3 totals 18 residues. J lost 4 bases, V lost 5 bases, and 11 bases had no gene match. CDR1 is SGHVS, CDR2 FQNEAQ, per germline. In DNA, the CDR3 is TGTGCCAGCAGCCGCCCTGAGACTAGCGGGGGGGGCCCAGATACGCAGTATTTT. It encodes CASSRPETSGGGPDTQYF. The variable domain in full, completed from reference TRBV7-8 and TRBJ2-3, reads GAGVSQSPRYKVAKRGQDVALRCDPISGHVSLFWYQQALGQGPEFLTYFQNEAQLDKSGLPSDRFFAERPEGSVSTLKIQRTQQEDSAVYLCASSRPETSGGGPDTQYFGPGTRLTVL.

The chain links TRBV27 to TRBJ2-3; 10 nucleotides match TRBD2. With 3 bases clipped from V and 5 bases from J, the junction kept 5 bases outside the gene matches. The CDR3 is 15 residues long. The germline CDR1 and CDR2 sequences are MNHEY and SMNVEV (reference sequence). This chain's CDR3 is CASSLSGGAVDTQYF. CDR3 bases: TGTGCCAGCAGTTTGAGCGGGGGGGCCGTAGATACGCAGTATTTT.

The chain links TRBV11-1 to TRBJ1-1; possible D gene TRBD1, 5 bases. V was trimmed by 1 base and J by 1 base, leaving 7 bases between them. This CDR3 has 14 residues. Germline V lookup: CDR1 SGHAT, CDR2 FQDESV (reference sequence). CDR3 coding DNA: TGTGCCAGCAGCTTAGAAGGGGCGAACACTGAAGCTTTCTTT. Its protein is CASSLEGANTEAFF.

The chain links TRBV12-5 to TRBJ1-5; D might be TRBD1 (5 bases). The CDR3 is made up of 14 amino acids. Germline values: CDR1 LGHNT, CDR2 FRNRAP. V dropped 5 bases and J dropped 3 bases, with 11 bases sitting between them. This chain's CDR3 is CASGLNRYNQPQHF. The CDR3 coding sequence is TGTGCTAGTGGTCTTAACAGGTACAATCAGCCCCAGCATTTT.

This chain joins TRBV7-3 and TRBJ2-2; D gene ambiguous. V lost 4 bases and J 1 base, leaving 1 base between the germline ends. Germline V gene sequence: CDR1 SGHTA, CDR2 FQGTGA. CDR3 length equals 12 residues. CDR3 DNA sequence: TGTGCCAGCAGCTGGAACACCGGGGAGCTGTTTTTT. Translating gives CASSWNTGELFF.

V and J are TRBV30 and TRBJ2-3, with D perhaps being TRBD1 or TRBD2 (6 bases each). V was cut by 7 bases and J by 0 bases, with 17 bases left in between. This CDR3 has 15 amino acids. Germline V gene sequence: CDR1 GTSNPN, CDR2 SVGIG (reference sequence). The CDR3 nucleotides are TGTGCCTCCCATATCCAGGGGACTAGCACAGATACGCAGTATTTT. It encodes CASHIQGTSTDTQYF.

This chain uses TRBV7-9 with TRBJ2-2, with TRBD1 matching over 9 bases. V gave up 5 bases and J gave up 3 bases; unmatched junction bases: 7. CDR1 SEHNR and CDR2 FQNEAQ come from the germline V gene (reference sequence). The CDR3 totals 16 residues. The CDR3 here is CASSPSDRGDTGELFF. The CDR3 nucleotides read TGTGCCAGCAGCCCCTCGGACAGGGGCGACACCGGGGAGCTGTTTTTT.

The chain links TRBV7-9 to TRBJ1-3; D not certain. Germline V gene lookup returns CDR1 SEHNR and CDR2 FQNEAQ (reference sequence). The CDR3 contains 18 residues. V lost 1 base and J 0 bases, leaving 16 bases between the germline ends. CDR3 in amino acids: CASSLGIPVSDSGNTIYF. The DNA for the CDR3 is TGTGCCAGCAGCTTAGGCATCCCGGTGTCAGACTCTGGAAACACCATATATTTT.

This clone was detected a few times. The chain uses TRBV15 and TRBJ2-7; unclear D gene. Per germline, CDR1 LNHNV and CDR2 YYDKDF (reference sequence). This CDR3 is 11 amino acids long. The V end lost 1 base, the J end lost 4 bases, and 2 bases lay between the germline ends. CDR3 sequence reads: CATSRGYEQYF. The CDR3 DNA reads TGTGCCACCAGCAGAGGGTACGAGCAGTACTTC.

The chain joins TRBV28 to TRBJ2-7; D remains unclear. This CDR3 contains 16 residues. Trimming shortened V by 10 bases and J by 0 bases, and 22 bases separated the two germline ends. Germline assignment: CDR1 MDHEN and CDR2 SYDVKM. Written as DNA, the CDR3 is TGTGCCACTGGGTCCGTCACAGAAGCTTTCTCCTACGAGCAGTACTTC. Its protein product is CATGSVTEAFSYEQYF.

This clone was seen a handful of times. The CDR3 region is CASSLAATQGTYGYTF. The CDR3 DNA reads as TGTGCCAGCAGCTTAGCAGCAACTCAGGGGACCTATGGCTACACCTTC. This chain links TRBV7-9 with TRBJ1-2; a weak D match, TRBD1 (6 bases). V shed 0 bases and J shed 4 bases, with 15 bases lying between them. The germline CDR1 and CDR2 sequences are SEHNR and FQNEAQ (reference sequence). The CDR3 sequence is 16 residues long.

The chain uses TRBV4-1 and TRBJ1-2, with D possibly TRBD1 on 5 matching bases. The germline CDR1 and CDR2 sequences are MGHRA and YSYEKL. The CDR3 is 18 amino acids. V was pared by 2 bases and J by 0 bases, with 19 bases between. As DNA, the CDR3 is TGCGCCAGCAGCCAAAGGTCGGGACGGCTCCTATCTAACTATGGCTACACCTTC. Its translation: CASSQRSGRLLSNYGYTF.

J is TRBJ1-4 and V is TRBV11-2, with D unclear. Trimming removed 1 base at V and 0 bases at J, with 9 bases between. The CDR3 spans 16 residues. The germline V gene has CDR1 SGHAT and CDR2 FQNNGV. DNA of the CDR3: TGTGCCAGCAGCTTAGTTTGGTCCGCAACTAATGAAAAACTGTTTTTT. Amino acid sequence: CASSLVWSATNEKLFF.

This chain connects TRBV6-5 to TRBJ1-1; 7 bases are a match to TRBD1. The V gene's germline CDR1 is MNHEY and CDR2 SVGAGI. After removal of 5 bases from V and 4 bases from J, the junction contained 4 bases not matched to a gene. The CDR3 loop spans 13 amino acids. The CDR3 DNA is TGTGCCAGCAGTATCGGGACAGCCACTGAAGCTTTCTTT. Protein sequence: CASSIGTATEAFF.

The rearrangement uses TRBV19 and TRBJ2-5; TRBD2 is a possible D gene (5 bases). The V end lost 2 bases, the J end lost 5 bases, and 9 bases lay between the germline ends. The CDR3 spans 13 residues. Germline CDR1 is LNHDA and CDR2 is SQIVND (reference sequence). CDR3 in DNA: TGTGCCAGTAGTATAATTAGCGCGGAGACCCAGTACTTC. Translation: CASSIISAETQYF.

This rearrangement joins TRBV15 to TRBJ1-5; perhaps TRBD1 as D (5 bases). The CDR3 extends over 16 amino acids. Trimming left V 7 bases short and J 0 bases short, with 16 bases between. Germline values: CDR1 LNHNV, CDR2 YYDKDF (reference sequence). The CDR3 bases are TGTGCCACCACCCGAGGTAGGGGTTATAGCAATCAGCCCCAGCATTTT. Encoded protein: CATTRGRGYSNQPQHF. Supplemented by reference TRBV15 and TRBJ1-5, the full variable domain reads DAMVIQNPRYQVTQFGKPVTLSCSQTLNHNVMYWYQQKSSQAPKLLFHYYDKDFNNEADTPDNFQSRRPNTSFCFLDIRSPGLGDTAMYLCATTRGRGYSNQPQHFGDGTRLSIL.

The chain carries TRBV29-1 and TRBJ2-2, with D perhaps TRBD1 (7 bases). Germline CDR1 is SQVTM and CDR2 is ANQGSEA. CDR3 length: 16 amino acids. V was clipped by 4 bases and J by 2 bases, with 17 bases between them. In DNA, the CDR3 is TGCAGCGTTGTCCCCGACAGGGAGGAAAACACCGGGGAGCTGTTTTTT. Translation gives CSVVPDREENTGELFF.

The chain carries TRBV18 and TRBJ1-4, with 8 bases identical to TRBD1. The CDR3 has 16 residues. With 3 bases clipped from V and 2 bases from J, the junction kept 5 bases outside the gene matches. From germline, CDR1 is KGHSH and CDR2 LQKENI. CDR3 coding DNA: TGTGCCAGCTCACCTCAGGGGGCGATGACTAATGAAAAACTGTTTTTT. Its translation is CASSPQGAMTNEKLFF.

This clone was found once. The chain couples TRBV7-2 to TRBJ2-7; 11 nucleotides align to TRBD2. The V gene end was trimmed by 6 bases and the J gene end by 4 bases; junction bases not matched to a gene: 17. The CDR3 is 18 amino acids. CDR1 is SGHTA and CDR2 is FQGNSA in the germline V gene. The CDR3 DNA reads TGTGCCAGCAGTTCGGGACTAGCGGAAAAAGAGTCCCCTTACGAGCAGTACTTC. Translated: CASSSGLAEKESPYEQYF.

The V call is TRBV10-3, the J call TRBJ1-5; 9 bases line up with TRBD1. CDR3 length: 13 amino acids. Germline CDR1 is ENHRY and CDR2 is SYGVKD. V dropped 8 bases and J dropped 4; count of bases not matched to a gene: 3. CDR3 in DNA: TGTGCCATCTCGGGACAGGGAAATCAGCCCCAGCATTTT. It encodes CAISGQGNQPQHF.